This T cell receptor (beta chain) derives from a study of beta chain features in type 1 diabetes. Study details: The study examined 90 million to 130 million sorted cells across all samples. General study points: Shorter TCRB CDR3s, moderately but significantly so, were found in Type 1 diabetes patients in all four CD4+ subsets. Patients with type 1 diabetes carried fewer insertions and had more deletions at their VDJ junctions.

CDR1 is MNHNY, CDR2 SVGAGI, per germline (reference sequence). V dropped 5 bases and J dropped 5; count of bases not matched to a gene: 6. The CDR3 totals 14 residues. This clone was observed a few times. Antigen specificity is unknown. The sequenced template was cDNA made from the entire isolated RNA. Here immunoSEQ multiplex PCR was the method, and the copy in TCRdb shows in-frame clones only, minus some. Counted here are around 160,000 clones, 6.5% to 10% occurring once; the ten biggest clones make up over 0.5%. Sequencing was done on a sample of central memory CD4+ T cells from blood. J is TRBJ1-2 and V is TRBV6-6, with TRBD1 identical over 9 bases. This receptor was obtained from a young woman with type 1 diabetes. The CDR3 spells CASSPPGQGYGYTF. As DNA, the CDR3 is TGTGCCAGCAGTCCTCCGGGACAGGGTTATGGCTACACCTTC.